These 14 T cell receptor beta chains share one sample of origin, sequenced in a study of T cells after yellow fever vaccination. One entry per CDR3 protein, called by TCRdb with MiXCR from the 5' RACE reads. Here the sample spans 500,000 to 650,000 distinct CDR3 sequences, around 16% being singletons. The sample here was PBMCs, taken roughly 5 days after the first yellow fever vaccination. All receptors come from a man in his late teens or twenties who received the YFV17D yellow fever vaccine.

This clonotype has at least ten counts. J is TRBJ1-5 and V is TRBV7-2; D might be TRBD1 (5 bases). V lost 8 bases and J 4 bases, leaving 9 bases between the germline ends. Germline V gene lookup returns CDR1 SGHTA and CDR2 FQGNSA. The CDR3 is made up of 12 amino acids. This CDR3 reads CASGWGNQPQHF. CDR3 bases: TGTGCCAGCGGATGGGGGAATCAGCCCCAGCATTTT.

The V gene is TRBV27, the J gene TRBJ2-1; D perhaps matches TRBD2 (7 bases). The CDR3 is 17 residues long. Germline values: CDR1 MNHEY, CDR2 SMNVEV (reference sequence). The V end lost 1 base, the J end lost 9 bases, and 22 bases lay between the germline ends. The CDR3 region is CASSLLGGGGPVGEQFF. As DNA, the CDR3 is TGTGCCAGCAGTTTATTGGGAGGGGGGGGGCCAGTTGGTGAGCAGTTCTTC.

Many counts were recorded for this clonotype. Here the CDR3 reads CASRLLAGAYNEQFF. The CDR3 nucleotides read TGTGCCAGCAGACTGCTAGCGGGGGCTTACAATGAGCAGTTCTTC. The chain recombines TRBV28 with TRBJ2-1, with 10 bases aligning to TRBD2. V shed 6 bases and J 4 bases; nucleotides not matched to a gene: 6. Germline CDR1 is MDHEN and CDR2 is SYDVKM. The CDR3 consists of 15 residues.

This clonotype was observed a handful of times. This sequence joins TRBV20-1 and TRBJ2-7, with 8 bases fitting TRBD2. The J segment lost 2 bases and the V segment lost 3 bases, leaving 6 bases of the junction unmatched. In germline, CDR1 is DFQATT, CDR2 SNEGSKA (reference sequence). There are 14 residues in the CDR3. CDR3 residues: CSASPGTRPYEQYV. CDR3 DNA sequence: TGCAGTGCTAGTCCAGGGACTAGACCCTACGAGCAGTACGTC.

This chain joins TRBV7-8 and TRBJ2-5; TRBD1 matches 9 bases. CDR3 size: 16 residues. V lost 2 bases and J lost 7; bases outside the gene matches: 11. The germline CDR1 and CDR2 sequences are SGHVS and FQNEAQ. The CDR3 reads CASSLLGTGSPGTQYF. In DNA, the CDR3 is TGTGCCAGCAGCTTATTAGGGACAGGGTCCCCGGGGACCCAGTACTTC.

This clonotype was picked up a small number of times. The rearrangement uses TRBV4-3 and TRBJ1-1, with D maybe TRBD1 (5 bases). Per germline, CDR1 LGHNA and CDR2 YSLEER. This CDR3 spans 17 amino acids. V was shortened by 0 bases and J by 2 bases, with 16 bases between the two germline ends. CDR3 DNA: TGCGCCAGCAGCCAAGAAGGCTTTGGAGGGGATAACACTGAAGCTTTCTTT. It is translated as CASSQEGFGGDNTEAFF.

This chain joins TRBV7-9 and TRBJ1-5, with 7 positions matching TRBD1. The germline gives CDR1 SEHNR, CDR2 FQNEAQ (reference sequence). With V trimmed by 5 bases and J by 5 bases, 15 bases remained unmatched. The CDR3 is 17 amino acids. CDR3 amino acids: CASSAIPKTGRDQPQHF. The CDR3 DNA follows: TGTGCCAGCAGCGCCATCCCCAAGACAGGGAGGGATCAGCCCCAGCATTTT.

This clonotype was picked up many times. CDR3 protein: CASSESGGATGELFF. CDR3 coding DNA: TGTGCCAGCAGTGAAAGCGGGGGGGCCACCGGGGAGCTGTTTTTT. V usage is TRBV6-4 and J usage is TRBJ2-2, with 10 bases fitting TRBD2. Germline-derived CDR1 and CDR2 are MRHNA and SNTAGT. The CDR3 extends over 15 amino acids. V shed 3 bases, J shed 4 bases, and the junction held 2 bases outside the gene matches.

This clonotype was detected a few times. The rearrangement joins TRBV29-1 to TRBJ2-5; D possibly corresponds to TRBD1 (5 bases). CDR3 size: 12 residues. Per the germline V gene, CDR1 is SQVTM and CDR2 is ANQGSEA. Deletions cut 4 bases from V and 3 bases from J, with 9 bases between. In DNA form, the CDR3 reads TGCAGCGTTGTTTCAGGGAAAGAGACCCAGTACTTC. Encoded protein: CSVVSGKETQYF. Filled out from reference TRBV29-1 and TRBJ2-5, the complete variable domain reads SAVISQKPSRDICQRGTSLTIQCQVDSQVTMMFWYRQQPGQSLTLIATANQGSEATYESGFVIDKFPISRPNLTFSTLTVSNMSPEDSSIYLCSVVSGKETQYFGPGTRLLVL.

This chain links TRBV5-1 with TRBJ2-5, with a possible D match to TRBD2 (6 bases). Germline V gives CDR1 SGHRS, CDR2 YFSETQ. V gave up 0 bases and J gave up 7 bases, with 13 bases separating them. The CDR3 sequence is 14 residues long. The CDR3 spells CASSLVLGGVTQYF. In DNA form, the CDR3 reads TGCGCCAGCAGCTTGGTCCTGGGAGGAGTGACCCAGTACTTC.

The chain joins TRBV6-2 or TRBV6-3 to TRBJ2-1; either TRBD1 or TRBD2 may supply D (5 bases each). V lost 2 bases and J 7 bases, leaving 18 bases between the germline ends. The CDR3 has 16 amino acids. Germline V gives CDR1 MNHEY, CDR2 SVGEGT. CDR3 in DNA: TGTGCCAGCAGTTACCCCCGGGGCAGACAGAGGAATGAGCAGTTCTTC. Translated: CASSYPRGRQRNEQFF.

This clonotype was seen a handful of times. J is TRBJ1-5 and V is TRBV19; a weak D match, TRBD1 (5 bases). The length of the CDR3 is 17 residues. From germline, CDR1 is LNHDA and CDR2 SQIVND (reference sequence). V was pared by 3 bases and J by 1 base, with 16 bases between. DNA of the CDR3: TGTGCCAGTAGTATCCGGGAGGGGCGCGGGAGCAATCAGCCCCAGCATTTT. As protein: CASSIREGRGSNQPQHF.

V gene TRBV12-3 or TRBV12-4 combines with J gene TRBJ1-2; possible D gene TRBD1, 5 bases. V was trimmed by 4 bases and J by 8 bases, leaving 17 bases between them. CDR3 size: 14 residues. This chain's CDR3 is CASSSRGGAWGYTF. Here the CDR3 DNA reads TGTGCCAGCAGTTCCCGTGGGGGTGCTTGGGGCTACACCTTC.

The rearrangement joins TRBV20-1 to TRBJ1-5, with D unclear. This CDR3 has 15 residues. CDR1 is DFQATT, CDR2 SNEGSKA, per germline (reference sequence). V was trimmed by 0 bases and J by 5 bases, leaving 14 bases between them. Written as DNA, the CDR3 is TGCAGTGCTAGAGATCGGGGAGCGCGGCATCAGCCCCAGCATTTT. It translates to CSARDRGARHQPQHF.